This T cell receptor (beta chain) stems from a study of blood T cell repertoires in COVID-19. The overall study: The cDNA or gDNA used as material had been derived from T cells, B-cell-depleted T cells, or PBMCs.

Only in-frame clones appear in the TCRdb table, and some are missing; sequencing was by immunoSEQ multiplex PCR. The table lists about 200,000 clones, around nine tenths of them singletons. The CDR3 covers 15 residues. V lost 7 bases, J lost 2 bases, and 9 bases stayed unmatched. CDR1 and CDR2 from the germline V gene are MNHEY and SVGAGI. The V and J genes are TRBV6-5 and TRBJ2-3; 7 bases agree with TRBD2. The sequence derives from a man between 18 and 29 years old with active or convalescent COVID-19. Input material: peripheral blood. In nucleotides, the CDR3 is TGTGCCAGCAAAGCGGCTAGCGGATTCACAGATACGCAGTATTTT. Translating it yields CASKAASGFTDTQYF.